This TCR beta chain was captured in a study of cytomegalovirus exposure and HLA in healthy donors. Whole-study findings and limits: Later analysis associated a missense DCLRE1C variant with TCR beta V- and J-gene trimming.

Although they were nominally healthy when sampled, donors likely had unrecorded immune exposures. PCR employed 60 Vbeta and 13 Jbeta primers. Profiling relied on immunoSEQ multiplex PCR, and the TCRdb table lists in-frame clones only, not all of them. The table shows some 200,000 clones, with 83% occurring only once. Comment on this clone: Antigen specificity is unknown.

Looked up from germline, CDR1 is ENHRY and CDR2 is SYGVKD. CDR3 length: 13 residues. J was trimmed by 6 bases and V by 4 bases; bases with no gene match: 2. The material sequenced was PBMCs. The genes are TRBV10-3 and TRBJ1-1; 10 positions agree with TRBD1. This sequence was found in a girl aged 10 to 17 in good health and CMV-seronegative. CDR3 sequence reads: CAISGGTGAEAFF. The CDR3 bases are TGTGCCATCAGTGGGGGGACAGGGGCTGAAGCTTTCTTT.